This TCR beta chain was identified during a study of cytomegalovirus exposure and HLA in healthy donors. The V end lost 5 bases, the J end lost 5 bases, and 24 bases lay between the germline ends. Per germline, CDR1 LNHDA and CDR2 SQIVND (reference sequence). There are 17 residues in the CDR3. The donors belonged to the roughly 110-subject validation cohort, separate from the 666-subject first cohort. On this clone: Its antigen is undetermined.

Data came from immunoSEQ multiplex PCR; TCRdb stores just in-frame clones and leaves some out. Seen here are 110,000 to 150,000 clones, 94% observed once, and the top ten hold 1.5% to 2%. Study-wide points: According to reports, the classifier identified cytomegalovirus status with high specificity and sensitivity. The study designated fewer than 200 TCR beta chains cytomegalovirus-associated. Rarity marked most TCR sequences, yet some public TCRs occurred in many donors.

This clonotype was sampled from a man aged 18-30 years in good health and CMV-seropositive. Sequencing input: PBMCs. This rearrangement joins TRBV19 to TRBJ1-2; a weak D match, TRBD1 (6 bases). CDR3 nucleotides: TGTGCCAGTAGTCCCTCGGGGGGGCCAGGAGCTCCTTATGGCTACACCTTC. Protein product: CASSPSGGPGAPYGYTF.